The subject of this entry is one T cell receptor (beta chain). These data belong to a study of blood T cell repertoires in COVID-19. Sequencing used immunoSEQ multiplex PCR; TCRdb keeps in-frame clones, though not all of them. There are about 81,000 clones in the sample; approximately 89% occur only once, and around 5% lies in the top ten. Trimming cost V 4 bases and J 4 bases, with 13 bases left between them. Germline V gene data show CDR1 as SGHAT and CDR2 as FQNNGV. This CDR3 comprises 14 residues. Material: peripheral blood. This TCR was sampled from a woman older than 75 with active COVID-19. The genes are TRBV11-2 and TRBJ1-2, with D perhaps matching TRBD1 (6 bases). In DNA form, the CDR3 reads TGTGCCAGCAGCTCTACCAGGGGCAGCTATGGCTACACCTTC. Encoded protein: CASSSTRGSYGYTF.